The rows below give T cell receptor beta chains drawn from one sample of a study of blood T cell repertoires in COVID-19. Profiling relied on immunoSEQ multiplex PCR, and the TCRdb table lists in-frame clones only, not all of them. The profile shows more than 200,000 clones, around four fifths of them singletons. The sequenced sample was peripheral blood. The receptors were gathered from an elderly woman with COVID-19, enrolled during active disease. Each CDR3 is given with its conserved first and last residue. A D gene is named only where the DNA matches it firmly. Size is omitted from some rows. Given values are once, few, many or a class for expanded clones.

size,V,D,J,DNA,CDR3
NA,TRBV28,NA,TRBJ1-4,TGTGCCAGCAACCCCCGGGGAGACCCAAGCCATGAAAAACTGTTTTTT,CASNPRGDPSHEKLFF
NA,TRBV5-1,TRBD2,TRBJ2-3,TGCGCCAGCAGGTACCCACGGGGGGGCAGCACAGATACGCAGTATTTT,CASRYPRGGSTDTQYF
NA,TRBV5-1,NA,TRBJ2-3,TGCGCCAGCAAGGCAGGGACAGATACGCAGTATTTT,CASKAGTDTQYF
NA,TRBV27,NA,TRBJ1-5,TGTGCCAGCAGTTCCGCCGGGGGGCAGGCTCAGCCCCAGCATTTT,CASSSAGGQAQPQHF
once,TRBV18,NA,TRBJ2-5,TGTGCCAGCATCCGGTCCGTGCAAGAGACCCAGTACTTC,CASIRSVQETQYF
NA,TRBV19,TRBD2,TRBJ2-1,TGTGCCAGTAGTACCTCTAGCGGGCGCTCCTACAATGAGCAGTTCTTC,CASSTSSGRSYNEQFF
NA,TRBV11-1,TRBD1,TRBJ1-2,TGTGCCAGCAGCCAGGGGGATCGGGACGGCTACACCTTC,CASSQGDRDGYTF
NA,TRBV7-2,NA,TRBJ2-1,TGTGCCAGCAGCTTCTACGGGGACAATGAGCAGTTCTTC,CASSFYGDNEQFF
NA,TRBV7-2,NA,TRBJ1-6,TGTGCCAGCAGCTTAGCCGGACAGCTTAGCTCCTATAATTCACCCCTCCACTTT,CASSLAGQLSSYNSPLHF
NA,TRBV28,NA,TRBJ1-1,TGTGCCAGCAGTCTCGACATTTTGGCTTTCTTT,CASSLDILAFF
NA,TRBV5-4,TRBD2,TRBJ2-5,TGTGCCAGCAGCTTGGCGGCGGGGGGGCCGCAAGAGACCCAGTACTTC,CASSLAAGGPQETQYF
NA,TRBV6-4,TRBD1,TRBJ2-7,TGTGCCAGCAGTGTCGTGGACAGGGGGCTTCCCTACGAGCAGTACTTC,CASSVVDRGLPYEQYF
NA,TRBV7-2,NA,TRBJ2-3,TGTGCCAGCAGCCTGGGGCCTCGCACAGATACGCAGTATTTT,CASSLGPRTDTQYF
NA,TRBV7-2,NA,TRBJ1-5,TGTGCCAGCAGCCGAATGGGGCATACCCAGCATTTT,CASSRMGHTQHF
NA,TRBV6-5,TRBD1,TRBJ2-7,TGTGCCAGCAACCCGGGACAGGGCTACGAGCAGTACTTC,CASNPGQGYEQYF
NA,TRBV7-9,NA,TRBJ1-6,TGTGCCAGCAGCTTAGCGGGGGGACCGAATTCACCCCTCCACTTT,CASSLAGGPNSPLHF
NA,TRBV5-1,TRBD1,TRBJ2-5,TGCGCCAGCAAAACCGGGACAGGGGGCGTGGGGGTAAACTTC,CASKTGTGGVGVNF
NA,TRBV30,NA,TRBJ1-6,TGTGCCTGGAGTAGCGACAGGTCTAATTCACCCCTCCACTTT,CAWSSDRSNSPLHF
NA,TRBV5-1,NA,TRBJ1-2,TGCGCCAGCAGCGTTACAGGAAACTATGGCTACACCTTC,CASSVTGNYGYTF
once,TRBV4-1,NA,TRBJ1-6,TGCGCCAGCAGTCTTAACAGGGTTGGAGATTCACCCCTCCACTTT,CASSLNRVGDSPLHF
NA,TRBV4-1,NA,TRBJ2-2,TGCGCCAGCAGTCCCAGGGGCGAAGCGGGGACCAGGACCGGGGAGCTGTTTTTT,CASSPRGEAGTRTGELFF
once,TRBV6-1,TRBD1,TRBJ2-7,TGTGCCAGCAGTGGGTCCGGGACAGGGCGATCCTACGAGCAGTACTTC,CASSGSGTGRSYEQYF
NA,TRBV18,TRBD1,TRBJ1-3,TGTGCCAGCTCACCACCTTCCAGGGGGTCGGCTGGAAACACCATATATTTT,CASSPPSRGSAGNTIYF
NA,TRBV6-1,NA,TRBJ2-4,TGTGCCAGCAGTGAAGTTGGGGCGCGTAGCAAAAACATTCAGTACTTC,CASSEVGARSKNIQYF
NA,TRBV4-3,NA,TRBJ1-5,TGCGCCAGCAGCCAAGATACCGGGGGTCAGCCCCAGCATTTT,CASSQDTGGQPQHF
once,TRBV5-1,NA,TRBJ1-2,TGCGCCAGCAGCTTGGGAGGTGGAGGTGGCTACACCTTC,CASSLGGGGGYTF
NA,TRBV5-8,NA,TRBJ2-3,TGTGCCAGCAGCTTGGAGGGGAGCACAGATACGCAGTATTTT,CASSLEGSTDTQYF
NA,TRBV7-9,NA,TRBJ1-4,TGTGCCAGCAGCTTAGTTGAGACAGAACTGTTTTTT,CASSLVETELFF
NA,TRBV19,NA,TRBJ1-2,TGTGCCAGTGACGAGGGTTCGCGGGGCTACACCTTC,CASDEGSRGYTF
few,TRBV5-1,TRBD1,TRBJ1-1,TGCGCCAGCAGCGGCCGAGGGACAGCCATGAACACTGAAGCTTTCTTT,CASSGRGTAMNTEAFF
NA,TRBV10-3,NA,TRBJ1-4,TGTGCCATCGCAGCAGGGGCGAGTAATGAAAAACTGTTTTTT,CAIAAGASNEKLFF
NA,TRBV18,NA,TRBJ1-1,TGTGCCAGCTCAACCCAGGACACCATGAACACTGAAGCTTTCTTT,CASSTQDTMNTEAFF
NA,TRBV7-3,TRBD1,TRBJ2-5,TGTGCCAGCAGCTTAACCGGGACAGACCAAGAGACCCAGTACTTC,CASSLTGTDQETQYF
NA,TRBV3-1/TRBV3-2,TRBD2,TRBJ2-5,TGTGCCAGCAGCCCAGGACTAGCCGACCAAGAGACCCAGTACTTC,CASSPGLADQETQYF
once,TRBV28,TRBD1,TRBJ1-3,TGTGCCAGCAGTCCGACAGGGGTCAACACCATATATTTT,CASSPTGVNTIYF
NA,TRBV19,TRBD1,TRBJ1-5,TGTGCCAGTAGCCGGGACAGGGTGAATCAGCCCCAGCATTTT,CASSRDRVNQPQHF
NA,TRBV27,NA,TRBJ1-2,TGTGCCAGCAGTTTATACTCTAACTATGGCTACACCTTC,CASSLYSNYGYTF
NA,TRBV7-2,NA,TRBJ1-1,TGTGCCAGCAGCCCTCCCGACAGACAAGCTTTCTTT,CASSPPDRQAFF
NA,TRBV5-1,TRBD1,TRBJ1-1,TGCGCCAGCAGCTTGGTGGAGGGGGCGGACACTGAAGCTTTCTTT,CASSLVEGADTEAFF
few,TRBV28,TRBD1,TRBJ1-4,TGTGCCAGCAGCTTGGGGGGGACAGGGTTGGAAAAACTGTTTTTT,CASSLGGTGLEKLFF
NA,TRBV5-8,NA,TRBJ2-5,TGTGCCAGCAGCTTGGAGAGAGGACATAGTAAAGAGACCCAGTACTTC,CASSLERGHSKETQYF
NA,TRBV6-2/TRBV6-3,NA,TRBJ1-5,TGTGCCAGCAGTTACTCGGGGGCGGCAGGTAGAAATAGCAATCAGCCCCAGCATTTT,CASSYSGAAGRNSNQPQHF
NA,TRBV9,NA,TRBJ1-5,TGTGCCAGCAGCGCAGGGGCGGGTTTCGGTCAGCCCCAGCATTTT,CASSAGAGFGQPQHF
NA,TRBV6-5,TRBD1,TRBJ1-2,TGTGCCAGCAGATCCGGGACAGCCTCTAACTATGGCTACACCTTC,CASRSGTASNYGYTF
once,TRBV24-1,NA,TRBJ2-5,TGTGCCACCAGTGATTTGGCCCGGGAGGAGACCCAGTACTTC,CATSDLAREETQYF
once,TRBV4-1,NA,TRBJ2-1,TGCGCCAGCAGTACGCCAGGCAGGGGCTCCTACAATGAGCAGTTCTTC,CASSTPGRGSYNEQFF
NA,TRBV6-5,TRBD2,TRBJ2-3,TGTGCCAGCAGGGGACTAGCGGTAAGCACAGATACGCAGTATTTT,CASRGLAVSTDTQYF
NA,TRBV6-2/TRBV6-3,NA,TRBJ2-2,TGTGCCAGCAGTAGAGCATTCACCGGGGAGCTGTTTTTT,CASSRAFTGELFF